The present entry profiles one T cell receptor beta chain with its context. Its antigen is undetermined. Each sample had at least 6 million PBMCs isolated. The germline gives CDR1 SGHAT, CDR2 FQNNGV. The CDR3 consists of 14 residues. V lost 5 bases and J lost 1, with 11 bases in between. Then a second PCR, running about 6 to 12 cycles, was carried out with a sample-barcoded 5' primer and a J-beta primer mix. Any given sample supplied a minimum of 2.5 million CDR3-containing paired-end reads. TCRdb called the 5' RACE reads again in MiXCR, with one record for every CDR3 protein. The repertoire holds 1,300,000 or so distinct CDR3 sequences, with approximately 59% as singletons. This sample was taken from a study of blood T cells in healthy people across ages. Study-level results: Significant beta diversity loss was already apparent by age around 40, declining roughly linearly.

The specimen sequenced was blood. This sequence joins TRBV11-2 and TRBJ2-5; TRBD1 or TRBD2 may be the D gene (5 bases each). The receptor's source is a man aged 18-30 years in good health. For the CDR3, the DNA is TGTGCCAGCAGCGGGGACGGCGTCCAAGAGACCCAGTACTTC. Translating gives CASSGDGVQETQYF.